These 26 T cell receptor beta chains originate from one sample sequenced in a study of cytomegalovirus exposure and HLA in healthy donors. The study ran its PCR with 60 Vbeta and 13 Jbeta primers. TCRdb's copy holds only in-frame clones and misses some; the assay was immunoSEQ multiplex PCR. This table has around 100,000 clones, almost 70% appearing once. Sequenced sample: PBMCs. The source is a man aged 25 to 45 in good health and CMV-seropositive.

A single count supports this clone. CDR3 in DNA: TGTGCCAGCAGTGCAAGACAGGGAAGGCCTGAAGCTTTCTTT. It is translated as CASSARQGRPEAFF. This chain connects TRBV6-5 to TRBJ1-1, with TRBD1 identical over 7 bases. This CDR3 is 14 amino acids long. V lost 5 bases, J lost 6 bases, and 9 bases stayed unmatched. Germline assignment: CDR1 MNHEY and CDR2 SVGAGI.

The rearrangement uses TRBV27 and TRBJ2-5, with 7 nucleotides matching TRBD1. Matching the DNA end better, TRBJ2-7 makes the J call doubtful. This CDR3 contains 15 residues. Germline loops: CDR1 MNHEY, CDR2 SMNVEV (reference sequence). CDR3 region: CASSSETGYSYEQYF. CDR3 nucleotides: TGTGCCAGCAGTTCGGAGACAGGGTACTCCTACGAGCAGTACTTC.

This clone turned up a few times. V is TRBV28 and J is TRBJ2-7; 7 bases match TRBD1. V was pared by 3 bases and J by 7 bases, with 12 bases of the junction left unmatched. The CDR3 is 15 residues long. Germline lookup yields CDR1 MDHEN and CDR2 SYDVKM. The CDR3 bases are TGTGCCAGCAGTTTCCTAGGGGGCCTCAGTAGGGAGCAGTACTTC. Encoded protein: CASSFLGGLSREQYF.

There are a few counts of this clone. The DNA for the CDR3 is TGCAGCGTTGAAAAGGACTCCCGCACAGATACGCAGTATTTT. This sequence encodes CSVEKDSRTDTQYF. The rearrangement uses TRBV29-1 and TRBJ2-3; weak D call: TRBD2 (5 bases). The CDR3 has 14 amino acids. Germline V gene lookup returns CDR1 SQVTM and CDR2 ANQGSEA. Trimming left V 2 bases short and J 1 base short, with 10 bases between.

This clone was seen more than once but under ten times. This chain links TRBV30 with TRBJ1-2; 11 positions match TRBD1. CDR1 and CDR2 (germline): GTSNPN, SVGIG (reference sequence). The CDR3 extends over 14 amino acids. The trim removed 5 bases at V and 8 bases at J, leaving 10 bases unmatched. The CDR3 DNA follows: TGTGCCTGGGATCCGGGACAGGGGGTTCGGGGCTACACCTTC. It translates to CAWDPGQGVRGYTF.

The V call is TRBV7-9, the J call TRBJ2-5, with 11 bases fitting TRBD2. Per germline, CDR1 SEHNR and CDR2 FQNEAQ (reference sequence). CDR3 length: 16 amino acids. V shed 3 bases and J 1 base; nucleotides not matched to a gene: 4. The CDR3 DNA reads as TGTGCCAGCAGCTTTACCGGGACTAGCGGCCAAGAGACCCAGTACTTC. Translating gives CASSFTGTSGQETQYF.

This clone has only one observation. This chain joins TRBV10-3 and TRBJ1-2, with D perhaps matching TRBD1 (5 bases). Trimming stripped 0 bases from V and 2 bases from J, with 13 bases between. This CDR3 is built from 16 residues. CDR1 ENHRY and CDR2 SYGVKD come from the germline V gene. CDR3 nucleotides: TGTGCCATCAGTGAGTCGGGGCAGGGAAGAAACTATGGCTACACCTTC. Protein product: CAISESGQGRNYGYTF.

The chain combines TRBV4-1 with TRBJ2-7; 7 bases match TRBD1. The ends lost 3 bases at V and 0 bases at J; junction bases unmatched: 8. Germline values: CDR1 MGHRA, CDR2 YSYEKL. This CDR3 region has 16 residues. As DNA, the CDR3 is TGCGCCAGCAGCCACAGAACAGGGGACCTCTCCTACGAGCAGTACTTC. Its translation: CASSHRTGDLSYEQYF.

CDR3 sequence reads: CASSVGGGANYGYTF. Written as DNA, the CDR3 is TGTGCCAGCAGCGTCGGAGGGGGCGCTAACTATGGCTACACCTTC. V gene TRBV9 combines with J gene TRBJ1-2; 7 bases match TRBD1. The germline gives CDR1 SGDLS, CDR2 YYNGEE. Losses at the gene ends were 2 bases for V and 0 bases for J; bases not matched to a gene: 4. This CDR3 comprises 15 residues. Variable domain in full (rest from reference TRBV9 and TRBJ1-2): DSGVTQTPKHLITATGQRVTLRCSPRSGDLSVYWYQQSLDQGLQFLIQYYNGEERAKGNILERFSAQQFPDLHSELNLSSLELGDSALYFCASSVGGGANYGYTFGSGTRLTVV.

CDR3 sequence reads: CASSGGTVSYNEQFF. CDR3 DNA sequence: TGTGCCAGCAGTGGCGGGACAGTCTCCTACAATGAGCAGTTCTTC. The rearrangement links TRBV2 to TRBJ2-1, with D possibly matching TRBD1 (7 bases). Germline V CDR1 and CDR2: SNHLY, FYNNEI. The CDR3 consists of 15 residues. Trimming removed 4 bases from V and 0 bases from J, with 10 bases in between.

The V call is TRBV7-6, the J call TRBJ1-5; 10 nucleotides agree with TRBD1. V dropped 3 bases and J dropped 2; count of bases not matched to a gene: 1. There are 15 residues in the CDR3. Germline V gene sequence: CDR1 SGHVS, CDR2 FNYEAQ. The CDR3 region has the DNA TGTGCCAGCAGCTTGGACAGGGGGGGCAATCAGCCCCAGCATTTT. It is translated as CASSLDRGGNQPQHF.

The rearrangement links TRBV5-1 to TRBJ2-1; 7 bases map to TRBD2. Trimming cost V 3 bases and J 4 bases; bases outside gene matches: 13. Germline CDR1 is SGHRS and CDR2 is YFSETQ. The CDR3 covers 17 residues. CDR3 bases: TGCGCCAGCAGCTCCCTCGGGCTAGCGGACGCATACAATGAGCAGTTCTTC. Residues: CASSSLGLADAYNEQFF. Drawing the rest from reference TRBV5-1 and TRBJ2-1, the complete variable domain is KAGVTQTPRYLIKTRGQQVTLSCSPISGHRSVSWYQQTPGQGLQFLFEYFSETQRNKGNFPGRFSGRQFSNSRSEMNVSTLELGDSALYLCASSSLGLADAYNEQFFGPGTRLTVL.

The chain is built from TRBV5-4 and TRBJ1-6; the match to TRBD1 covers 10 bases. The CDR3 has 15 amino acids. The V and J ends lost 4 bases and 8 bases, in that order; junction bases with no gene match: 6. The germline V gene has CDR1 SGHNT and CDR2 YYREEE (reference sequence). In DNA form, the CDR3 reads TGTGCCAGCAGCCAAGGGACAGGGGATCATTCACCCCTCCACTTT. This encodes CASSQGTGDHSPLHF.

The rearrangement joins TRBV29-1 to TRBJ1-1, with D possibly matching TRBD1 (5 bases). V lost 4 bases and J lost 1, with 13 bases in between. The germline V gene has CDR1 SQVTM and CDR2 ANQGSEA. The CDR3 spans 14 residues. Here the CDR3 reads CSVVLDGGNTEAFF. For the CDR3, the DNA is TGCAGCGTTGTCCTCGACGGGGGGAACACTGAAGCTTTCTTT.

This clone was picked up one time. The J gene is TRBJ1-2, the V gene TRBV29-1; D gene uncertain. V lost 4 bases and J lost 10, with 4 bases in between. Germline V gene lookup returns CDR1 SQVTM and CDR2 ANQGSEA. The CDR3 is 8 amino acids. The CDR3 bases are TGCAGCGTTGGGGCCTACACCTTC. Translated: CSVGAYTF.

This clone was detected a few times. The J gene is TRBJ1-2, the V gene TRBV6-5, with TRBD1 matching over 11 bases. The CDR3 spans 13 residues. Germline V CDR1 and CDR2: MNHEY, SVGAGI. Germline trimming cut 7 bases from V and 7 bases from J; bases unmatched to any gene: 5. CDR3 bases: TGTGCCAGCACCAGGGACAGGGGGGGTGGCTACACCTTC. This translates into CASTRDRGGGYTF.

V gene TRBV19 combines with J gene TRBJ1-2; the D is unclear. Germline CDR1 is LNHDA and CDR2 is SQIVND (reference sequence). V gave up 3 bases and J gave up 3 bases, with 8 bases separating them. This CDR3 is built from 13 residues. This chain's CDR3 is CASSMRNHYGYTF. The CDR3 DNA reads TGTGCCAGTAGTATGAGGAATCACTATGGCTACACCTTC.

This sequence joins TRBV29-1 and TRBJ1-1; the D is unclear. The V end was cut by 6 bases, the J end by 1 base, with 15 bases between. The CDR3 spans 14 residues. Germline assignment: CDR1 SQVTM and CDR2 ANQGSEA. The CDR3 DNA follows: TGCAGCGTCCTTACCGGGAGTTCGAACACTGAAGCTTTCTTT. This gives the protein CSVLTGSSNTEAFF.

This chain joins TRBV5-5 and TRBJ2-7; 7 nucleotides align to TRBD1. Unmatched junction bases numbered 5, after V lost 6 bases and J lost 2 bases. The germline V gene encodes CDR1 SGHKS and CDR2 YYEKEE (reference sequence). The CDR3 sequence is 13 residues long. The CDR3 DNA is TGTGCCAGCACATTAGACAGGGCCTACGAGCAGTACGTC. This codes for CASTLDRAYEQYV.

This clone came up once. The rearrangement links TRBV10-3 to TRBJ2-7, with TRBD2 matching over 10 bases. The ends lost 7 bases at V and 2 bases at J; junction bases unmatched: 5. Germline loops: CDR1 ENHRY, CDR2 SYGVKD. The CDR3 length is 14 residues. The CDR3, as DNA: TGTGCCATCAATCCTAGCGGGAGCCCCTACGAGCAGTACGTC. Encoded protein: CAINPSGSPYEQYV.

In DNA, the CDR3 is TGTGCCAGCAGCGTCGGGGGAGGAGATACGCAGTATTTT. Amino acids: CASSVGGGDTQYF. The V call is TRBV9, the J call TRBJ2-3, with D possibly being TRBD2 (6 bases). With 2 bases removed from V and 5 bases from J, the gap between germline ends came to 9 bases. The CDR3 consists of 13 residues. Germline loops: CDR1 SGDLS, CDR2 YYNGEE.

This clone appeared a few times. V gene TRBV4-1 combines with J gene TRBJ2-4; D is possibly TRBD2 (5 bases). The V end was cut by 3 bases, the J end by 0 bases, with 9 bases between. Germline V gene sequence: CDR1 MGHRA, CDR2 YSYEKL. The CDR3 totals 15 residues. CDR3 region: CASSQRGLAKNIQYF. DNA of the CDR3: TGCGCCAGCAGCCAGCGAGGACTAGCCAAAAACATTCAGTACTTC.

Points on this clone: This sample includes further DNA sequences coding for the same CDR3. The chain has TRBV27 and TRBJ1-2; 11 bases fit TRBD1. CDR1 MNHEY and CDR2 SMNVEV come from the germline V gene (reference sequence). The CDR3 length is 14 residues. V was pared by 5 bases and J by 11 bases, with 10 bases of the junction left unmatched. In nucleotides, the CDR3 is TGTGCCAGCAGTACGGGACAGGGGGAGCGTGGTTACACCTTC. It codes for CASSTGQGERGYTF.

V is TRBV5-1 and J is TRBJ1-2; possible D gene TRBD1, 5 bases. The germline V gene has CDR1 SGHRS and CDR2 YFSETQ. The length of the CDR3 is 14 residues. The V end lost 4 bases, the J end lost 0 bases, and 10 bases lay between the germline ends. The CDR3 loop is CASSPGGANYGYTF. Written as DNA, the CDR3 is TGCGCCAGCAGCCCCGGGGGGGCTAACTATGGCTACACCTTC.

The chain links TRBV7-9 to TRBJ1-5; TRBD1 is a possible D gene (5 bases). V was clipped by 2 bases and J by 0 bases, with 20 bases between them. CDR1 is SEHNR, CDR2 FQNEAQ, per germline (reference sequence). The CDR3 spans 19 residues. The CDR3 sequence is CASSLTTGGALNSNQPQHF. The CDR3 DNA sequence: TGTGCCAGCAGCTTAACCACCGGGGGTGCCCTTAATAGCAATCAGCCCCAGCATTTT.

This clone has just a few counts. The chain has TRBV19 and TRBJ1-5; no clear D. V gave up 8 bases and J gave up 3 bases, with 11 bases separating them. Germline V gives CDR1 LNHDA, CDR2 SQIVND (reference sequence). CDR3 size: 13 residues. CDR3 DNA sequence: TGTGCCAGTGCGGGTACGGTCAATCAGCCCCAGCATTTT. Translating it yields CASAGTVNQPQHF.